This T cell receptor beta chain derives from a study of T cells expressing NK-cell markers. Study-level background: According to the study, TCR beta repertoires originated from sorted CD3+CD56+NKG2C+, CD3+CD56+NKG2C- and CD3+CD56-NKG2C+ T cells.

Following a re-call of the 5' RACE reads, TCRdb has one entry per CDR3 protein and lacks DNA. The sample table sets out about 460,000 distinct CDR3 sequences. This CDR3 has 13 residues. Germline assignment: CDR1 SGHRS and CDR2 YFSETQ. This chain uses TRBV5-1 with TRBJ1-1. The TCR originated in a woman aged 45-59 years in good health. The sample consisted of blood T cells: a sorted CD56 or NKG2C T cell subset, CD4+ or CD8+ T cells, or bulk PBMC T cells (not recorded which). CDR3 protein: CASSSGGVAEAFF.